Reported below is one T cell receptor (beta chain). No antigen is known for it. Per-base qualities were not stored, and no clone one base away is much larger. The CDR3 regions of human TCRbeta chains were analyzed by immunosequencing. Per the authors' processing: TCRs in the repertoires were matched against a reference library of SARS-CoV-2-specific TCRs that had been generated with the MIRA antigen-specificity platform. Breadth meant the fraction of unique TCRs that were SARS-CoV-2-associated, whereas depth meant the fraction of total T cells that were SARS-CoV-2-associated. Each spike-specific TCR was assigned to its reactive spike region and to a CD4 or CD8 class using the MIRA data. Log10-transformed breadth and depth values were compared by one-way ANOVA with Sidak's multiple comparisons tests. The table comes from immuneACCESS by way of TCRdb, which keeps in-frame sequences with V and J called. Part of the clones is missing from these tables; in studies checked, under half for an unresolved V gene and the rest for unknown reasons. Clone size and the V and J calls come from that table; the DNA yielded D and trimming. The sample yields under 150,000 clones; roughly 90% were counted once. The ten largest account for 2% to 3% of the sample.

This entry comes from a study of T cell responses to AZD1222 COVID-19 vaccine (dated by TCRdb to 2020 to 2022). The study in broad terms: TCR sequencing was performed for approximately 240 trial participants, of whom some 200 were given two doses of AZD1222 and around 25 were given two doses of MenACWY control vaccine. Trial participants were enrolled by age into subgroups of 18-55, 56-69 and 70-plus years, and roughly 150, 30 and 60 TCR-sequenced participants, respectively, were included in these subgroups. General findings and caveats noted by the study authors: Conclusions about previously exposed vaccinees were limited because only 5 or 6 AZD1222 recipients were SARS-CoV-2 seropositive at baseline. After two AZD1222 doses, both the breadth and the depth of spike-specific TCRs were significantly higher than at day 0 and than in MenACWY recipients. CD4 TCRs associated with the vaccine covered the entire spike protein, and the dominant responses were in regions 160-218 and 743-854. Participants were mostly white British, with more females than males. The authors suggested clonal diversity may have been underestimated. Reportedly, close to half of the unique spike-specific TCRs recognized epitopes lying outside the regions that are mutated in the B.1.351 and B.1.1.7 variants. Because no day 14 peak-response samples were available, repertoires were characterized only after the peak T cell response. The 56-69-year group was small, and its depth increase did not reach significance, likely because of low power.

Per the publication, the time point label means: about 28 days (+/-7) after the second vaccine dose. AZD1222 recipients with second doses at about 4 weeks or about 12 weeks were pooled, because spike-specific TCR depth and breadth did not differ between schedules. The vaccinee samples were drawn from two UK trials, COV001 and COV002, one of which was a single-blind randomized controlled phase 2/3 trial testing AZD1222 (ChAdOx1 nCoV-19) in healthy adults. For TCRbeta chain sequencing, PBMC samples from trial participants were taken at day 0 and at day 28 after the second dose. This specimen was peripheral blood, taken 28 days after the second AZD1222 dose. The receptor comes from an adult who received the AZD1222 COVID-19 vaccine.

CDR3 reads: CAISSQGGVSNQPQHF. The sequenced DNA is TGTGCCATCAGTTCCCAAGGGGGGGTTAGCAATCAGCCCCAGCATTTT. This sequence uses TRBV10-3 and TRBJ1-5, and the D gene may be TRBD1, 6 bases matching. From the germline V gene, CDR1 is ENHRY and CDR2 is SYGVKD. Relative to germline, V is 5 bases shorter and J is 0 bases shorter, with 14 bases between their ends. Including cysteine and phenylalanine, the CDR3 has 16 amino acids. Kept here is only the CDR3 DNA, which spans 48 bases and is read in frame from base 1.